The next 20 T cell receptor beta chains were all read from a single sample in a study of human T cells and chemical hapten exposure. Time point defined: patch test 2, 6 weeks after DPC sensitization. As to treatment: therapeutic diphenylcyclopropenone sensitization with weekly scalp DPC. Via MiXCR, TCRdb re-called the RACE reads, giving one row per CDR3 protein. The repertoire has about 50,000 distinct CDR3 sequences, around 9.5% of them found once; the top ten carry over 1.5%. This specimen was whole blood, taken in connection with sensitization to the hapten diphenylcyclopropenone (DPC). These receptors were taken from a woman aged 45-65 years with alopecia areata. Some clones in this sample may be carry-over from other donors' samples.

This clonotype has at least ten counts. DNA of the CDR3: TGTGCCAGCAGTTACAGGGCGTGGGATCAGCCCCAGCATTTT. Encoded protein: CASSYRAWDQPQHF. The chain links TRBV6-5 to TRBJ1-5; D call uncertain. The V gene lost 2 bases and the J gene lost 5 bases, with 10 bases spanning the gap. The CDR3 is 14 residues long. CDR1 and CDR2 (germline): MNHEY, SVGAGI.

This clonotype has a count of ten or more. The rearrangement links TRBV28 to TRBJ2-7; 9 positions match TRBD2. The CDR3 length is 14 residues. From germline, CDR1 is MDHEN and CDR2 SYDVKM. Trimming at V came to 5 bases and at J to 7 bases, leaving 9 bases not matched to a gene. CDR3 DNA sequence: TGTGCCAGCAGTCCGGCGGGAGGGTTAAGGGAGCAGTACTTC. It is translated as CASSPAGGLREQYF.

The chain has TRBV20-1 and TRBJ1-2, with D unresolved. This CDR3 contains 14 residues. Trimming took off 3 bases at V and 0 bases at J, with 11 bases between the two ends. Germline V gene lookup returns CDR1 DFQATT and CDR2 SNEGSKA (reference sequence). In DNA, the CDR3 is TGCAGTGCTAGGGGTGGCAGCTCTAACTATGGCTACACCTTC. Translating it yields CSARGGSSNYGYTF.

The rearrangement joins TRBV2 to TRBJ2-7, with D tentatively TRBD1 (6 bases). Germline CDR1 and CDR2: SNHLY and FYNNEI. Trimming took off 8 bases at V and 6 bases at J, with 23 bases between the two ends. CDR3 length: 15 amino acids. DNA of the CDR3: TGTGCCAGCGAACTCCAGGGGCAGCCCTTTGGCGAGCAGTACTTC. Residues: CASELQGQPFGEQYF.

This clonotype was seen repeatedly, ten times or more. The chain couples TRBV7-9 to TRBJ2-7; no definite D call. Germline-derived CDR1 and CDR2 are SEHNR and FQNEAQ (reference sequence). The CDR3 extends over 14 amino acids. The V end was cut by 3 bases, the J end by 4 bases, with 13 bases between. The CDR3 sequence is CASSFSPALYEQYF. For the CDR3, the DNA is TGTGCCAGCAGCTTCTCCCCGGCGCTATACGAGCAGTACTTC. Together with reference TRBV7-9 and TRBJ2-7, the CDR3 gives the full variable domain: DTGVSQNPRHKITKRGQNVTFRCDPISEHNRLYWYRQTLGQGPEFLTYFQNEAQLEKSRLLSDRFSAERPKGSFSTLEIQRTEQGDSAMYLCASSFSPALYEQYFGPGTRLTVT.

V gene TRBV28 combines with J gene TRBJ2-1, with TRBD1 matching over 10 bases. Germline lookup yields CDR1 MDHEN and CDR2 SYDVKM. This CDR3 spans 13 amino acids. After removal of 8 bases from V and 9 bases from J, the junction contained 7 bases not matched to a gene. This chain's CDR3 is CASSRTGGGEQFF. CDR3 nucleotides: TGTGCCAGCTCCCGGACAGGGGGAGGTGAGCAGTTCTTC.

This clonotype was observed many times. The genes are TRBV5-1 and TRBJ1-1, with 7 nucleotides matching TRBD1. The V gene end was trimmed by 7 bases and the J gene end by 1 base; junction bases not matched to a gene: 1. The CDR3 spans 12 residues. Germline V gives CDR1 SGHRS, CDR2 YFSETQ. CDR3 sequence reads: CASGDRNTEAFF. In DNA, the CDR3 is TGCGCCAGCGGGGACAGGAACACTGAAGCTTTCTTT.

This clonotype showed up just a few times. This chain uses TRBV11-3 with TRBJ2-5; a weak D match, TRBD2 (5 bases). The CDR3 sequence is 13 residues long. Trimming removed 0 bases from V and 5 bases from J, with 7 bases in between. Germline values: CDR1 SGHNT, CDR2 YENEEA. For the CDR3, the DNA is TGTGCCAGCAGCTTAGATCCGGGGGAGACCCAGTACTTC. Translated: CASSLDPGETQYF.

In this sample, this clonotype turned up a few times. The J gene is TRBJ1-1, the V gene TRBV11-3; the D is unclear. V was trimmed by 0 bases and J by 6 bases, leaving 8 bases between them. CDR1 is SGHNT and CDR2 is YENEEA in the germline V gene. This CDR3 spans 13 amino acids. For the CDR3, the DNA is TGTGCCAGCAGCTTAGAAGAGGACGCTGAAGCTTTCTTT. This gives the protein CASSLEEDAEAFF.

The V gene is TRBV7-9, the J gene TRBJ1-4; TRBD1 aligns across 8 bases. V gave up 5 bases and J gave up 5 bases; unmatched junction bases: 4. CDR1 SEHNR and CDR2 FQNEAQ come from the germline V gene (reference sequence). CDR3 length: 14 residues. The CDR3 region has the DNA TGTGCCAGCAGCCTACAGGGGGACAATGAAAAACTGTTTTTT. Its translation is CASSLQGDNEKLFF.

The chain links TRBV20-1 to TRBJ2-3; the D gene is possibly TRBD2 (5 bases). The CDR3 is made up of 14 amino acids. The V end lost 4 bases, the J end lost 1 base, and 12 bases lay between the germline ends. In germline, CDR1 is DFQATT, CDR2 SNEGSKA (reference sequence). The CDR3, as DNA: TGCAGTGCTATGCCGGGAATCCGCACAGATACGCAGTATTTT. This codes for CSAMPGIRTDTQYF.

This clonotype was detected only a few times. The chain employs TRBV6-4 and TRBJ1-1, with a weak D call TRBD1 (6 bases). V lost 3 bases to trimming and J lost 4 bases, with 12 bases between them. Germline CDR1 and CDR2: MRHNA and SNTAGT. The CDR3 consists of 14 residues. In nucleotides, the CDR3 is TGTGCCAGCAGTGATCAACAGGGCGGCACTGAAGCTTTCTTT. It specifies CASSDQQGGTEAFF.

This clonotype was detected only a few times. The CDR3 region is CASSSPGTSGYEQYF. The CDR3 DNA follows: TGTGCCAGCAGTTCCCCCGGGACTAGCGGCTACGAGCAGTACTTC. J is TRBJ2-7 and V is TRBV12-3 or TRBV12-4, with 11 bases that match TRBD2. V shed 4 bases and J 3 bases; nucleotides not matched to a gene: 5. The CDR3 runs 15 residues.

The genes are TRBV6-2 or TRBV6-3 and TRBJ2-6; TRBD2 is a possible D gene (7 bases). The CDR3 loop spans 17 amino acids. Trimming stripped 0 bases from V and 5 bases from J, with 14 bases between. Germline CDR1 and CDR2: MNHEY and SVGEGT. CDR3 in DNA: TGTGCCAGCAGTTACTCGAGTCGGGGGGCTTGGGCCAACGTCCTGACTTTC. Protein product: CASSYSSRGAWANVLTF.

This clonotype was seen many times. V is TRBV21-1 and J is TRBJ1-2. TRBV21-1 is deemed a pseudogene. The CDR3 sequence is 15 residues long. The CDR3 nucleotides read TGTGCCAGCACCCCACTACCGGGACCAGCTTATGGCTACACCTTC. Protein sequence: CASTPLPGPAYGYTF.

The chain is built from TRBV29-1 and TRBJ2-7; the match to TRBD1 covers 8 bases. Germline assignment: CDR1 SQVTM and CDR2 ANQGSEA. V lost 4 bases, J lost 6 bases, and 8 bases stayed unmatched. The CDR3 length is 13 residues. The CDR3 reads CSVVRSRGREQYF. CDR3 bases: TGCAGCGTTGTTCGGTCCAGGGGGCGCGAGCAGTACTTC.

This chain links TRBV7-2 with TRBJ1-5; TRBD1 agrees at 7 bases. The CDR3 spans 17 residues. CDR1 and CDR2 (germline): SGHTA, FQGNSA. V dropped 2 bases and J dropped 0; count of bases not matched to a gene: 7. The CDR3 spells CASSLTGARYSNQPQHF. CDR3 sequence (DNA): TGTGCCAGCAGCTTAACAGGGGCCAGGTATAGCAATCAGCCCCAGCATTTT. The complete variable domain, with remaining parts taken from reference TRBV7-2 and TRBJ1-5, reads GAGVSQSPSNKVTEKGKDVELRCDPISGHTALYWYRQSLGQGLEFLIYFQGNSAPDKSGLPSDRFSAERTGGSVSTLTIQRTQQEDSAVYLCASSLTGARYSNQPQHFGDGTRLSIL.

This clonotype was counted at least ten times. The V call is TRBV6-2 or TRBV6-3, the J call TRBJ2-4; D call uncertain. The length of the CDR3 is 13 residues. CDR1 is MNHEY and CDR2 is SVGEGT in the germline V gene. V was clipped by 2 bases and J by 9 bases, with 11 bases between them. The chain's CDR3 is CASSYGVLGIQYF. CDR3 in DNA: TGTGCCAGCAGTTACGGTGTGCTTGGCATTCAGTACTTC.

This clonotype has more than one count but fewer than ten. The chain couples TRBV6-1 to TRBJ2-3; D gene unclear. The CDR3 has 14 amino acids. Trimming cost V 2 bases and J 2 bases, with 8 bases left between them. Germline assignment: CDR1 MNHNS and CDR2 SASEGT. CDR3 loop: CASSEITDTDTQYF. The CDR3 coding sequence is TGTGCCAGCAGTGAAATTACAGACACAGATACGCAGTATTTT.

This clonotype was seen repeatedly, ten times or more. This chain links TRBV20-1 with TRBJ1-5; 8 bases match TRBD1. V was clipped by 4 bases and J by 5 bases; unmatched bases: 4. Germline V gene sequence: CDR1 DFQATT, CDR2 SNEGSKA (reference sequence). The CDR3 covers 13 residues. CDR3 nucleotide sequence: TGCAGTGCTACCTACAGGGGGGATCAGCCCCAGCATTTT. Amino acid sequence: CSATYRGDQPQHF.